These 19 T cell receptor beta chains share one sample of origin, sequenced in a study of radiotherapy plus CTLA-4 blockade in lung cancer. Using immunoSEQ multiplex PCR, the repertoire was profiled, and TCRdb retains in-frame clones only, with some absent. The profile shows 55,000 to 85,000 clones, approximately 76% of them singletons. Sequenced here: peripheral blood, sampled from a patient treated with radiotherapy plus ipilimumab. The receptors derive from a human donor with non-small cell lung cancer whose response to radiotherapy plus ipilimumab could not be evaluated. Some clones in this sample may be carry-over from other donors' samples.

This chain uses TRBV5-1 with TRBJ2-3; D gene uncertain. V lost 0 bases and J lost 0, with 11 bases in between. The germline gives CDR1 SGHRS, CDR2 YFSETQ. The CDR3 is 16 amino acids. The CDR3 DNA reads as TGCGCCAGCAGCTTGGGACTCCAAGCTAGCACAGATACGCAGTATTTT. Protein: CASSLGLQASTDTQYF.

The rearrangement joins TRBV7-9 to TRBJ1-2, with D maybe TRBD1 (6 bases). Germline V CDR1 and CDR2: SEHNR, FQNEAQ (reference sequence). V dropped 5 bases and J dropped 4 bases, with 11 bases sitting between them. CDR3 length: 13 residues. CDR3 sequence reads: CASSPTGSYGYTF. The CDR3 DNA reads TGTGCCAGCAGCCCTACAGGGAGCTATGGCTACACCTTC.

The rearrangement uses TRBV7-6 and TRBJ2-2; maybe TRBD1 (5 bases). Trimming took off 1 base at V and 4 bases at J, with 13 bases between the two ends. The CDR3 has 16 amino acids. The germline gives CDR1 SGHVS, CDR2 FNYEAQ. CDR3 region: CASSLVRTRGTGELFF. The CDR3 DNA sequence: TGTGCCAGCAGCTTAGTTCGGACAAGGGGCACCGGGGAGCTGTTTTTT.

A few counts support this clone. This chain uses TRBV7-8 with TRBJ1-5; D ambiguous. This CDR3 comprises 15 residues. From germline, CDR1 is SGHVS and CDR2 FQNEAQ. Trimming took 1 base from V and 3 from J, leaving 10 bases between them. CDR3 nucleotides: TGTGCCAGCAGCTTAGGGGGAGCGGTCAATCAGCCCCAGCATTTT. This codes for CASSLGGAVNQPQHF.

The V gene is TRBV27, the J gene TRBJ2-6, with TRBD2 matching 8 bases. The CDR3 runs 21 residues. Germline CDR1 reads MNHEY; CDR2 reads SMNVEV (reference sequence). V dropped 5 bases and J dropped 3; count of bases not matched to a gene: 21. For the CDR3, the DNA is TGTGCCAGCAGTCCCACCGGACCCGGGAGGGGGGGTCGGTTTGGGGCCAACGTCCTGACTTTC. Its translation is CASSPTGPGRGGRFGANVLTF.

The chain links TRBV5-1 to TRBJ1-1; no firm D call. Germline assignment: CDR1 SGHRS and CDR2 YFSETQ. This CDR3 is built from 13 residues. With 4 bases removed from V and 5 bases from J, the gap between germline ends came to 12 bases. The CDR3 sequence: CASSLNDGTEAFF. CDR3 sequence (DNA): TGCGCCAGCAGCCTAAACGACGGGACTGAAGCTTTCTTT. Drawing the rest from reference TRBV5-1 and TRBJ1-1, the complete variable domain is KAGVTQTPRYLIKTRGQQVTLSCSPISGHRSVSWYQQTPGQGLQFLFEYFSETQRNKGNFPGRFSGRQFSNSRSEMNVSTLELGDSALYLCASSLNDGTEAFFGQGTRLTVV.

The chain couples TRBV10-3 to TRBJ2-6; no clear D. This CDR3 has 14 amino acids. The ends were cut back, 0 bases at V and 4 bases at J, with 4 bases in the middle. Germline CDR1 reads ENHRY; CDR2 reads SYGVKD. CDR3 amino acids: CAISESSGANVLTF. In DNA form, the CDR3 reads TGTGCCATCAGTGAGTCGTCGGGGGCCAACGTCCTGACTTTC.

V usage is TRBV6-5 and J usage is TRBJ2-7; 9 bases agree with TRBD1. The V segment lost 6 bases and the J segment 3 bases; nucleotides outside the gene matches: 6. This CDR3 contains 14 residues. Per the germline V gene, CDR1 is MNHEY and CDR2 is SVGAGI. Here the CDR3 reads CASRRGQGGYEQYF. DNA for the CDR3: TGTGCCAGCAGGAGGGGACAGGGCGGCTACGAGCAGTACTTC.

The CDR3 region has the DNA TGCGCCAGCAGCCCAGACGACAGGGGGATAGAGACCCAGTACTTC. This sequence encodes CASSPDDRGIETQYF. The chain employs TRBV5-1 and TRBJ2-5, with TRBD1 matching 9 bases. CDR1 and CDR2 (germline): SGHRS, YFSETQ. V shed 4 bases, J shed 4 bases, and the junction held 8 bases outside the gene matches. CDR3 length: 15 residues. The whole variable domain, remainder taken from reference TRBV5-1 and TRBJ2-5, is KAGVTQTPRYLIKTRGQQVTLSCSPISGHRSVSWYQQTPGQGLQFLFEYFSETQRNKGNFPGRFSGRQFSNSRSEMNVSTLELGDSALYLCASSPDDRGIETQYFGPGTRLLVL.

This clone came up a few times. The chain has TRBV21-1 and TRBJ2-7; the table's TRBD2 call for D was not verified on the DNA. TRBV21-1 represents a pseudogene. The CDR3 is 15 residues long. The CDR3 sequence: CASSKKARRAYEQYF. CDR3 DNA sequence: TGTGCCAGCAGCAAAAAGGCCCGCCGGGCCTACGAGCAGTACTTC.

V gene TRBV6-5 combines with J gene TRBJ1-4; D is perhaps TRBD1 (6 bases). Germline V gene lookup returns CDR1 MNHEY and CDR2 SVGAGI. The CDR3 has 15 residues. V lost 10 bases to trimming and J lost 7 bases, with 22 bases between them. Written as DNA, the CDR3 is TGTGCCACCTCCAGGGGCGCGTCCCCCCCTGAAAAACTGTTTTTT. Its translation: CATSRGASPPEKLFF.

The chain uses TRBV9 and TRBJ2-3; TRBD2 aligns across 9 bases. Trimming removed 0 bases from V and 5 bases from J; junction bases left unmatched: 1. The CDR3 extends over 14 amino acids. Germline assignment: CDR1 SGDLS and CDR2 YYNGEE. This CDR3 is CASSVGLAEDTQYF. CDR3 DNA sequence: TGTGCCAGCAGCGTAGGACTAGCGGAAGATACGCAGTATTTT.

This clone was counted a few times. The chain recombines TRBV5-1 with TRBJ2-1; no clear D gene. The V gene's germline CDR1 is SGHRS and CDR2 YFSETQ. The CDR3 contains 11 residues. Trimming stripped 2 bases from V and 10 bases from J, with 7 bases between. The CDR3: CASSFGLEQFF. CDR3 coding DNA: TGCGCCAGCAGCTTCGGTCTGGAGCAGTTCTTC.

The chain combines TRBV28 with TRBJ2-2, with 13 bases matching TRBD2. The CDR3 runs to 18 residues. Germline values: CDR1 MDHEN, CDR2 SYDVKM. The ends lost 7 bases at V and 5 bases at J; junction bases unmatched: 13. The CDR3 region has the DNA TGTGCCAGCACCAACGGACTAGCGGGGGACCTGGGGACCGGGGAGCTGTTTTTT. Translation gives CASTNGLAGDLGTGELFF.

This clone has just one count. CDR3 protein: CASSLQGEPEEKLFF. DNA for the CDR3: TGTGCCAGCAGTTTACAGGGGGAACCGGAGGAAAAACTGTTTTTT. The genes are TRBV28 and TRBJ1-4, with TRBD1 identical over 7 bases. This CDR3 comprises 15 residues. The germline V gene has CDR1 MDHEN and CDR2 SYDVKM. The ends lost 2 bases at V and 8 bases at J; junction bases unmatched: 8.

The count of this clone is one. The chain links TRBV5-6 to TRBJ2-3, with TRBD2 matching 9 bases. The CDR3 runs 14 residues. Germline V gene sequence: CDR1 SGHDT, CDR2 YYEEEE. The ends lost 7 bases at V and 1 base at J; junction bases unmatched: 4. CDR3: CASRRLAGTDTQYF. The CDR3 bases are TGTGCCAGCCGCAGACTAGCGGGCACAGATACGCAGTATTTT.

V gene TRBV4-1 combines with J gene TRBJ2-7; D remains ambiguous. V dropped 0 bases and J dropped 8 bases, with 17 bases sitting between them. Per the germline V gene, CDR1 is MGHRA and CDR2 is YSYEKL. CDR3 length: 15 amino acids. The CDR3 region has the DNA TGCGCCAGCAGCCAAGATCCTAATACACGGAGAAAGCAGTACTTC. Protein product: CASSQDPNTRRKQYF.

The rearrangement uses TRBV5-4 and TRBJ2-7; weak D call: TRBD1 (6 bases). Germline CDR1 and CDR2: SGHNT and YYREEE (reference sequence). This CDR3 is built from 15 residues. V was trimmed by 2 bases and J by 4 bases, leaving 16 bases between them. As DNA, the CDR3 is TGTGCCAGCAGCTTAGCAGGGGCCCCAATATACGAGCAGTACTTC. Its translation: CASSLAGAPIYEQYF.

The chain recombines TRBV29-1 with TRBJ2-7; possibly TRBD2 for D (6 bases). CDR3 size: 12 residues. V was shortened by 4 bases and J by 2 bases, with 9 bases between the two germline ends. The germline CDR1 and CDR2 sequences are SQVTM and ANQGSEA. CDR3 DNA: TGCAGCGTTGGAGGAGGGACCTACGAGCAGTACTTC. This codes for CSVGGGTYEQYF.